This is a list of T cell receptor beta chains from one sample in a study of tumor and adjacent non-tumor tissue in lung cancer. TCRdb recomputed calls from the multiplex PCR reads with MiXCR, one row per CDR3 protein. The sample consists of 55,000 to 65,000 distinct CDR3 sequences, 61% of them appearing once. Material: distant non-tumor lung tissue. These receptors were taken from a man between 65 and 80 years old with non-small cell lung cancer. CDR3s include the opening cysteine and the closing phenylalanine or tryptophan.

CDR3 protein	V gene	J gene
CASNHNFGVEREHYF	TRBV14	TRBJ2-7
CASNLDRLTSAGELFF	TRBV11-2	TRBJ2-2
CVSSQDPGQGDYEQYF	TRBV4-1	TRBJ2-7
CASSPPWGSQYF	TRBV28	TRBJ2-5
CASSLASWLKNTEAFF	TRBV11-2	TRBJ1-1
CASSLQESVNEQFF	TRBV7-8	TRBJ2-1
CASSELVGEGYNEQFF	TRBV6-4	TRBJ2-1
CASSRHGDTQYF	TRBV11-3	TRBJ2-3
CASSSRQRNTGELFF	TRBV5-1	TRBJ2-2
CASSYSIPTGADTQYF	TRBV6-9	TRBJ2-3
CASSFRQGRGQETQYF	TRBV5-4	TRBJ2-5
CASSLATTGELFF	TRBV11-2	TRBJ2-2
CASSSGGANTGELFF	TRBV5-1	TRBJ2-2
CASSLVGGTGGYEQYF	TRBV5-1	TRBJ2-7
CASSFVRGGRNEQFF	TRBV7-9	TRBJ2-1
CDSSLASGGYEQYF	TRBV11-2	TRBJ2-7
CASSLAGVSTEAFF	TRBV5-5	TRBJ1-1